This T cell receptor (beta chain) comes out of a study of blood T cell repertoires in COVID-19. Study in general: Italy, Spain and the United States were the sources of the convalescent and acute COVID-19 samples. The analysed material was cDNA or gDNA that came from T cells, B-cell-depleted T cells, or PBMCs.

The CDR3 runs 15 residues. Germline CDR1 and CDR2: SGDLS and YYNGEE. V shed 1 base and J shed 1 base, with 11 bases lying between them. Original handling: Researchers report that nucleated cell counts were estimated from reference gene primer amplification. Method: immunoSEQ multiplex PCR; TCRdb's copy keeps in-frame clones and lacks some. That table furnishes V, J and clone size, whereas the DNA furnished D and trimming. The sample lists about 24,000 clones, around nine tenths seen once, with 4.5% to 6.5% in the top ten. This receptor was identified in a man between 50 and 59 years old with active COVID-19. The genes are TRBV9 and TRBJ2-5; no definite D call. Sequences were obtained from peripheral blood. DNA for the CDR3: TGTGCCAGCAGCGTATTGCCAGCGAGCCAAGAGACCCAGTACTTC. Translation: CASSVLPASQETQYF.